The entry that follows covers one TCR beta chain sequence. These data originate in a study of blood T cell repertoires in COVID-19. Study background: Acute and convalescent COVID-19 specimens originated in the United States, Italy and Spain.

This CDR3 has 16 residues. The V and J ends lost 0 bases and 9 bases, in that order; junction bases with no gene match: 9. From germline, CDR1 is SGDLS and CDR2 YYNGEE. As originally analysed: How many nucleated cells were present was estimated from reference gene primer amplification. Generated by immunoSEQ multiplex PCR, the TCRdb table keeps only in-frame clones and is missing some. V, J and clone size are taken as reported in that table, and D and trimming were inferred from the DNA itself. The sample holds hundreds of thousands of clones, around nine tenths seen once. The sequence was obtained from a woman aged 18-35 years who had recovered from COVID-19. The specimen sequenced was peripheral blood. V gene TRBV9 combines with J gene TRBJ2-1; TRBD2 agrees at 10 bases. The CDR3 is CASSVGSAGGLGEQFF. The CDR3 DNA follows: TGTGCCAGCAGCGTAGGGTCAGCGGGAGGGCTTGGTGAGCAGTTCTTC.